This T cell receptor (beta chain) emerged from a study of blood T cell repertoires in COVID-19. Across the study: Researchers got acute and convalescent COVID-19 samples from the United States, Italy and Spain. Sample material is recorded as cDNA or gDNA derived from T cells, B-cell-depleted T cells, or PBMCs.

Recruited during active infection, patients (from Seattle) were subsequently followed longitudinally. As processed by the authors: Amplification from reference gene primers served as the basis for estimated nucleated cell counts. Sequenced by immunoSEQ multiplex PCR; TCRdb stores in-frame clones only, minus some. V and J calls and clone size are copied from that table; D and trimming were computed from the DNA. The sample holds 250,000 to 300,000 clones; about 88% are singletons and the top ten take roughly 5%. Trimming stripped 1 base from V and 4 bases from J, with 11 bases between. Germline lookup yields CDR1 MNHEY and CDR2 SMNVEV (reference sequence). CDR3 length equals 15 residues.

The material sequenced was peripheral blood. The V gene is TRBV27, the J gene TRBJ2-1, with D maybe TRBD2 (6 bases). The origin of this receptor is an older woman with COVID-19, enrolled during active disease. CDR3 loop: CASSLFGGVYNEQFF. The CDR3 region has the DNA TGTGCCAGCAGTTTATTCGGCGGGGTATACAATGAGCAGTTCTTC.